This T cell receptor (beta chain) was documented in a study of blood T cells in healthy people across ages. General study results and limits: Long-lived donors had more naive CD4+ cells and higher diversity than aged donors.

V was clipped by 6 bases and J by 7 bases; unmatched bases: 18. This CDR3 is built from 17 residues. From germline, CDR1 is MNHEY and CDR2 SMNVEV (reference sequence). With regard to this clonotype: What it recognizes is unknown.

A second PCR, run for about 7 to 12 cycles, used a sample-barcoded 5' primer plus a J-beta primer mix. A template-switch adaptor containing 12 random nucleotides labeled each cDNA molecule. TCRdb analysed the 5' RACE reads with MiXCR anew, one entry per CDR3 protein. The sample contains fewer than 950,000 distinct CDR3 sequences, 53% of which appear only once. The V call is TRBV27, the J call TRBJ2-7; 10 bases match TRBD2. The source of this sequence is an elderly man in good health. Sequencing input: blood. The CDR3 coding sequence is TGTGCCAGCAGCCCCTTGCTAGCGGGAGCGATCTCGGGAGAGCAGTACTTC. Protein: CASSPLLAGAISGEQYF.